This T cell receptor beta chain was recorded in a study of blood T cells in healthy people across ages. The use of a sample-barcoded 5' primer and a J-beta primer mix characterized a second PCR of roughly 6 to 12 cycles. All cDNA molecules were each tagged by a template-switch adaptor with 12 random nucleotides. TCRdb recomputed calls from the 5' RACE reads with MiXCR, one row per CDR3 protein. The table records around 650,000 distinct CDR3 sequences, 40% to 45% of them present only once. Germline values: CDR1 SQVTM, CDR2 ANQGSEA. The CDR3 contains 13 residues. The germline V and J ends were trimmed by 3 bases and 2 bases, with 9 bases remaining between them. Note on this clonotype: No antigen is known for it.

General study results and limits: Researchers report that TCR beta diversity correlated strongly with naive T cell percentage.

The J gene is TRBJ2-3, the V gene TRBV29-1; D unresolved. This sequence originates from an older man in good health. The material sequenced was blood. The CDR3 loop is CSVDGGVTDTQYF. CDR3 bases: TGCAGCGTTGATGGTGGAGTCACAGATACGCAGTATTTT.